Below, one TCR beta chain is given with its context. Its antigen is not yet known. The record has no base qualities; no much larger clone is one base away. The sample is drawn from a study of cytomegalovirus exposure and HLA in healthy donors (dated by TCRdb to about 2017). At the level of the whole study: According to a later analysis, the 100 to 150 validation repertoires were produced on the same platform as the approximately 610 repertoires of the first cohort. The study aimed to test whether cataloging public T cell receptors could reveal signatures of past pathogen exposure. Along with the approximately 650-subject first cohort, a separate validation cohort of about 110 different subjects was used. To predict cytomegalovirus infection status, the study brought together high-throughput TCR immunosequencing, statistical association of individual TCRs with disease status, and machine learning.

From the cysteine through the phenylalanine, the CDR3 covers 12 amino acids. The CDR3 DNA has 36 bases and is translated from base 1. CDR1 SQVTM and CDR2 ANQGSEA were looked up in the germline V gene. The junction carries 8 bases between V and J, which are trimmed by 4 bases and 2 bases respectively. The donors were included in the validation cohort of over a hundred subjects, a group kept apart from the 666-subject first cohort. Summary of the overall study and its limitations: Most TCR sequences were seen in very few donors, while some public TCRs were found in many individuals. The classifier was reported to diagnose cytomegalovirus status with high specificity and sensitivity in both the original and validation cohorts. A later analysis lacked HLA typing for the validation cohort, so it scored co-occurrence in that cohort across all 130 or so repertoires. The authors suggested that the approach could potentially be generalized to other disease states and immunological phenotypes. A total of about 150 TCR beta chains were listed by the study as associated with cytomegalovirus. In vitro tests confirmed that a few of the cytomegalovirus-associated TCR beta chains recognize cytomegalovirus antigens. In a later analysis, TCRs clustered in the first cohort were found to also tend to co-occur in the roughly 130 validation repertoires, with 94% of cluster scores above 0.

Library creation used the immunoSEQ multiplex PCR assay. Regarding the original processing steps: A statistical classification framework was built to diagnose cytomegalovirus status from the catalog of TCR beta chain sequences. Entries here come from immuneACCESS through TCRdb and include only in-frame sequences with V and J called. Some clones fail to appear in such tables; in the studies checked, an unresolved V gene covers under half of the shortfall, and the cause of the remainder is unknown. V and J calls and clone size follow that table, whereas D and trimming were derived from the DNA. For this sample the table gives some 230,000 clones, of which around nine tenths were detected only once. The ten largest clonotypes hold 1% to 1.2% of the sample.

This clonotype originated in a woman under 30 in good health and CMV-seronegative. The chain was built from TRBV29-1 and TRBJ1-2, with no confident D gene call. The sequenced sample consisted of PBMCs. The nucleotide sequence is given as TGCAGCGTTGTGGGAGAAAACTATGGCTACACCTTC. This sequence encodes CSVVGENYGYTF.